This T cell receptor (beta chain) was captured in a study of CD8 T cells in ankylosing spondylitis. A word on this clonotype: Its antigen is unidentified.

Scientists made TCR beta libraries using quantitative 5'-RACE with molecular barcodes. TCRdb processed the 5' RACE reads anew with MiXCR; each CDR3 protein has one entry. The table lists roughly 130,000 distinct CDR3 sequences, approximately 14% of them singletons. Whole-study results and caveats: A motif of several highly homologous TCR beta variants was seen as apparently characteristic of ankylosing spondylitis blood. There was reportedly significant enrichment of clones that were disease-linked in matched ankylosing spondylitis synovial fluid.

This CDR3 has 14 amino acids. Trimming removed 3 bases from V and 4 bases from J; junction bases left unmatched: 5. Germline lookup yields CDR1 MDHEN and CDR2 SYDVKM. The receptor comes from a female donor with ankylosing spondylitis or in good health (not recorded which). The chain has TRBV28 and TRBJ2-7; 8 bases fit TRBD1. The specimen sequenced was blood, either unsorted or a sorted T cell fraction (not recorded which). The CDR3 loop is CASSLADRAYEQYF. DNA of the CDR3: TGTGCCAGCAGTTTGGCGGACAGGGCTTACGAGCAGTACTTC.